This T cell receptor beta chain was found in a study of OX40 agonist ivuxolimab in advanced cancers. Profiled with immunoSEQ multiplex PCR; TCRdb holds only in-frame clones, not every one. The table includes approximately 92,000 clones, more than 80% detected once. CDR1 and CDR2 (germline): MGHRA, YSYEKL. The J segment lost 4 bases and the V segment lost 2 bases, leaving 5 bases of the junction unmatched. The CDR3 length is 14 residues. V usage is TRBV4-1 and J usage is TRBJ2-7; 7 bases are a match to TRBD1. The source material was CD4+ or CD8+ T cells sorted from blood, sampled in a trial of the OX40 agonist ivuxolimab. The receptor comes from an adult with an advanced solid tumor such as melanoma, head and neck, liver or kidney cancer. The CDR3 spells CASSQSPTGYEQYF. The CDR3 DNA sequence: TGCGCCAGCAGCCAATCTCCGACAGGGTACGAGCAGTACTTC.